This T cell receptor (beta chain) came from a study of Ad26.COV2.S vaccination and SARS-CoV-2 variants (dated by TCRdb to the early 2020s). With respect to the entire study: Vaccine-arm donors were drawn from COV1001, a multicentre, randomized, double-blind, placebo-controlled phase I-IIa trial of Ad26.COV2.S in healthy adults. Ad26.COV2.S was administered intramuscularly at a dose of 5x10^10 or 1x10^11 viral particles, either as one shot or as two shots given 56 days apart. The specificity and breadth of SARS-CoV-2-reactive T cell receptors after Ad26.COV2.S vaccination were assessed by TCRbeta repertoire sequencing. The TCR-sequenced set comprised around 32 samples: around 20 Ad26.COV2.S vaccine recipients, 5 placebo recipients and 8 SARS-CoV-2 convalescent individuals. Participants in the trial were split at random into five groups of five each, receiving low-dose or high-dose Ad26.COV2.S once or twice, or else placebo on both occasions. Blinding of investigators to trial group allocation was maintained during experiments and outcome assessment.

What the study reported, not specific to this receptor: After vaccination, substantial breadth of spike-specific CD8+ and CD4+ T cell responses was reported. According to the authors, total T cell responses may have been underestimated by the TCR breadth and depth analyses. Spike-specific TCR breadth was higher in Ad26.COV2.S recipients than in placebo recipients (P = 0.0014). Vaccine and placebo recipients had comparable non-spike TCR breadth, which fits with the vaccine containing only spike. The study was not powered to compare responses between vaccine doses or regimens.

The immunoSEQ Assay was used to sequence TCRbeta CDR3 regions. After extraction, genomic DNA underwent amplification by bias-controlled multiplex PCR, followed by high-throughput sequencing. Per the authors' processing: To quantify the absolute abundance of every unique TCRbeta CDR3 region, sequences were collapsed and filtered. T cell fraction was estimated by normalizing TCRbeta template counts to usable DNA, which was measured by amplifying reference genes present in all nucleated cells. Repertoire TCRs were annotated as SARS-CoV-2-specific when V gene, CDR3 amino acid sequence and J gene were exactly matched to a known reactive TCR set. The reference SARS-CoV-2 TCR set came from MIRA and was filtered for enrichment in COVID-19-positive ImmuneCODE repertoires, removing public or cross-reactive TCRs. Using the MIRA antigens, annotated TCRs were further analysed by specific ORF or by position within an ORF. Breadth was defined as annotated unique rearrangements over total unique productive rearrangements; depth was the summed frequency of those rearrangements. Two-sided Wilcoxon rank-sum tests were used to compare TCR breadth between groups. TCRdb limited this immuneACCESS table to in-frame rearrangements with V and J called. A share of clones is missing; checked studies link under half to unresolved V genes, and the rest is unexplained. The DNA was the basis for D and trimming; V, J and clone size are from that table. The sample table records fewer than 400,000 clones; roughly 88% of these occur just once. Of the sample, 4.5% to 7% falls within the top ten clones.

From the germline V gene, CDR1 is MNHEY and CDR2 is SVGEGT. Taken from cysteine to phenylalanine, the CDR3 has 16 residues. Of all the DNA, just the CDR3 is kept, 48 bases in frame from base 1. A distance of 19 bases separates the germline ends of V and J, which lose 4 bases and 6 bases respectively. In this sample, this clone turned up a few times. Its antigen is not yet known. The input lacks base qualities; no much larger clone sits a single base away. This specimen's treatment or condition label, per the study, means: around 19 received Ad26.COV2.S at low or high dose, single or two shots; about 5 received placebo; per-sample allocation not given. For vaccine and placebo recipients, the sequenced repertoires came from samples collected on day 63 after the first injection. Between 29 July and 7 August 2020, Cohort 1b enrolled 25 adults aged 18-55 years at one site in Boston, USA. Ad26.COV2.S consisted of a replication-incompetent adenovirus type 26 vector by which a prefusion-stabilized SARS-CoV-2 spike protein from the original Wuhan strain was expressed.

This sequence was found in a person between 18 and 65 years old who received the Ad26.COV2.S COVID-19 vaccine or a placebo. The input for sequencing was peripheral blood, taken in a trial of Ad26.COV2.S vaccine versus placebo. The V gene is TRBV6-2 or TRBV6-3 and the J gene is TRBJ1-5, with a weak D call of TRBD1 (5 bases match). CDR3 sequence: CASSSRQKPAFQPQHF. The DNA sequence reads TGTGCCAGCAGTTCGAGACAGAAACCGGCATTTCAGCCCCAGCATTTT.